This passage covers 28 T cell receptor beta chains from one sample sequenced in a study of cytomegalovirus exposure and HLA in healthy donors. PCR amplification relied on 60 Vbeta primers (plus 13 Jbeta primers). Sequenced by immunoSEQ multiplex PCR; TCRdb stores in-frame clones only, minus some. The table lists approximately 170,000 clones, approximately 78% of them singletons, with around 0.8% in the top ten. Material: PBMCs. These receptors all come from a woman between 18 and 29 years old in good health and CMV-seronegative.

The chain couples TRBV6-1 to TRBJ2-5; the D gene is possibly TRBD1 (5 bases). V was shortened by 4 bases and J by 4 bases, with 10 bases between the two germline ends. CDR1 and CDR2 from the germline V gene are MNHNS and SASEGT. This CDR3 comprises 13 residues. In nucleotides, the CDR3 is TGTGCCAGCAGTGGCCTACAGGCAGAGACCCAGTACTTC. Its protein product is CASSGLQAETQYF.

Only one count was recorded for this clone. The chain carries TRBV4-2 and TRBJ2-6; possible D gene TRBD1, 6 bases. In germline, CDR1 is LGHNA, CDR2 YNFKEQ. The CDR3 loop spans 18 amino acids. Trimming left V 4 bases short and J 0 bases short, with 16 bases between. The CDR3 bases are TGTGCCAGCAGCCTCCCGAGGGGGAGTTACTCTGGGGCCAACGTCCTGACTTTC. Translated, it gives CASSLPRGSYSGANVLTF.

This clone was recorded only once. The genes are TRBV19 and TRBJ2-1; TRBD2 agrees at 11 bases. Unmatched junction bases numbered 2, after V lost 5 bases and J lost 5 bases. This CDR3 has 14 amino acids. Germline-derived CDR1 and CDR2 are LNHDA and SQIVND (reference sequence). CDR3 DNA: TGTGCCAGTAGTTGGGGACTAGCGGACAATGAGCAGTTCTTC. It encodes CASSWGLADNEQFF.

The chain combines TRBV6-1 with TRBJ2-7; possible D gene TRBD1, 5 bases. Germline V gene data show CDR1 as MNHNS and CDR2 as SASEGT. Trimming removed 4 bases from V and 0 bases from J, with 16 bases in between. The CDR3 is made up of 16 amino acids. CDR3 residues: CASSAIWQGISYEQYF. The CDR3 nucleotides read TGTGCCAGCAGTGCTATCTGGCAGGGTATCTCCTACGAGCAGTACTTC.

The V gene is TRBV13, the J gene TRBJ1-2; possible D gene TRBD1, 6 bases. Trimming removed 4 bases from V and 2 bases from J, with 17 bases in between. The CDR3 runs to 16 residues. Germline CDR1 reads PRHDT; CDR2 reads FYEKMQ (reference sequence). The CDR3 region has the DNA TGTGCCAGCAGCTCCGGGGGGCGACACCCCAACTATGGCTACACCTTC. Translated: CASSSGGRHPNYGYTF.

This clone showed up just once. This chain connects TRBV5-1 to TRBJ2-7; the match to TRBD2 covers 8 bases. V was pared by 5 bases and J by 6 bases, with 4 bases of the junction left unmatched. Looked up from germline, CDR1 is SGHRS and CDR2 is YFSETQ. The CDR3 has 12 residues. In DNA form, the CDR3 reads TGCGCCAGCAGGCCCCGGGGGGGCGAGCAGTACTTC. It encodes CASRPRGGEQYF.

The chain combines TRBV9 with TRBJ1-1; D unresolved. Trimming shortened V by 0 bases and J by 4 bases, and 7 bases separated the two germline ends. Germline CDR1 reads SGDLS; CDR2 reads YYNGEE. This CDR3 is built from 13 residues. The CDR3 loop is CASSVVAGTEAFF. CDR3 in DNA: TGTGCCAGCAGCGTAGTTGCGGGCACTGAAGCTTTCTTT.

This chain links TRBV11-2 with TRBJ2-1; D is possibly TRBD1 (5 bases). Germline-derived CDR1 and CDR2 are SGHAT and FQNNGV. The CDR3 sequence is 14 residues long. V was trimmed by 1 base and J by 5 bases, leaving 9 bases between them. CDR3 sequence reads: CASSLGQKNNEQFF. The CDR3 DNA sequence: TGTGCCAGCAGCTTAGGACAGAAAAACAATGAGCAGTTCTTC.

This clone came up a few times. The genes are TRBV5-8 and TRBJ1-4; possibly TRBD1 for D (5 bases). This CDR3 is built from 12 residues. In germline, CDR1 is SGHTS, CDR2 YDEGEE. Trimming took 0 bases from V and 8 from J, leaving 5 bases between them. CDR3 in DNA: TGTGCCAGCAGCTTGGACAGGGAAAAACTGTTTTTT. Translating it yields CASSLDREKLFF.

The rearrangement links TRBV5-1 to TRBJ2-1; weak D call: TRBD2 (5 bases). Germline V gene lookup returns CDR1 SGHRS and CDR2 YFSETQ. V lost 1 base, J lost 0 bases, and 20 bases lay in between. The CDR3 length is 19 residues. The chain's CDR3 is CASSLLAGEFHPSYNEQFF. Here the CDR3 DNA reads TGCGCCAGCAGCTTGTTGGCGGGCGAGTTCCACCCCTCCTACAATGAGCAGTTCTTC.

This chain links TRBV6-5 with TRBJ2-7; D perhaps matches TRBD1 (7 bases). The V gene's germline CDR1 is MNHEY and CDR2 SVGAGI. There are 14 residues in the CDR3. Trimming removed 6 bases at V and 5 bases at J, with 17 bases between. The CDR3 region is CASRRGTDADEQYF. In DNA form, the CDR3 reads TGTGCCAGCAGACGCGGGACAGACGCTGACGAGCAGTACTTC.

This clone was seen a handful of times. The chain links TRBV11-2 to TRBJ2-7; no reliable D call. The CDR3 is 16 residues long. V lost 1 base to trimming and J lost 3 bases, with 16 bases between them. In germline, CDR1 is SGHAT, CDR2 FQNNGV. The CDR3 nucleotides are TGTGCCAGCAGCTTAGGAGTAAGTGGGCAGAACTACGAGCAGTACTTC. As protein: CASSLGVSGQNYEQYF.

The rearrangement uses TRBV10-2 and TRBJ2-1; D is perhaps TRBD2 (6 bases). Germline V CDR1 and CDR2: WSHSY, SAAADI. Trimming left V 2 bases short and J 8 bases short, with 13 bases between. The CDR3 loop spans 14 amino acids. CDR3 sequence (DNA): TGCGCCAGCAGTGAGGTACGGGAGATGGATGAGCAGTTCTTC. The encoded protein is CASSEVREMDEQFF.

The chain employs TRBV11-2 and TRBJ1-1; the match to TRBD1 covers 10 bases. J was trimmed by 5 bases and V by 5 bases; bases with no gene match: 8. Germline loops: CDR1 SGHAT, CDR2 FQNNGV. The CDR3 has 15 amino acids. Here the CDR3 DNA reads TGTGCCAGCAGCACGCGACAGGGGGCGAGAACTGAAGCTTTCTTT. Protein product: CASSTRQGARTEAFF.

This clone was counted between two and nine times. The chain has TRBV28 and TRBJ2-2, with D perhaps matching TRBD2 (6 bases). V was clipped by 3 bases and J by 3 bases, with 11 bases between them. Germline lookup yields CDR1 MDHEN and CDR2 SYDVKM. The CDR3 totals 15 residues. The CDR3 region has the DNA TGTGCCAGCAGTTTGGGGGGTGTCGACACCGGGGAGCTGTTTTTT. Translation: CASSLGGVDTGELFF.

The rearrangement joins TRBV5-5 to TRBJ2-3, with a possible D match to TRBD2 (5 bases). Germline V gene data show CDR1 as SGHKS and CDR2 as YYEKEE (reference sequence). This CDR3 has 15 residues. V lost 4 bases and J lost 6, with 18 bases in between. DNA for the CDR3: TGTGCCAGCAGCCCCTCCGGGGTCCCGGTGGATACGCAGTATTTT. Amino acid sequence: CASSPSGVPVDTQYF.

This clone was counted a single time. The genes are TRBV6-6 and TRBJ2-7, with D maybe TRBD1 (5 bases). Trimming shortened V by 2 bases and J by 3 bases, and 14 bases separated the two germline ends. Germline assignment: CDR1 MNHNY and CDR2 SVGAGI (reference sequence). The CDR3 spans 15 residues. The CDR3 DNA is TGTGCCAGCAGTTACGATGCAGGGATAATCTACGAGCAGTACTTC. Translated: CASSYDAGIIYEQYF.

The table lists this clone with a count of one. The V and J genes are TRBV5-1 and TRBJ2-7; TRBD1 is a possible D gene (5 bases). Trimming shortened V by 5 bases and J by 2 bases, and 14 bases separated the two germline ends. The CDR3 totals 14 residues. Germline CDR1 and CDR2: SGHRS and YFSETQ. In DNA, the CDR3 is TGCGCCAGCAGACCGACCGGACAAACCTACGAGCAGTACTTC. Protein: CASRPTGQTYEQYF.

The rearrangement uses TRBV5-6 and TRBJ1-2; D might be TRBD1 (6 bases). The CDR3 covers 14 residues. The germline V gene has CDR1 SGHDT and CDR2 YYEEEE. V was trimmed by 3 bases and J by 4 bases, leaving 13 bases between them. Here the CDR3 DNA reads TGTGCCAGCAGCTGTGGGGGGGCCTGCTATGGCTACACCTTC. Its protein is CASSCGGACYGYTF.

This CDR3 reads CASSVGREAYNEQFF. The CDR3 DNA follows: TGTGCCAGCAGCGTAGGCAGGGAAGCCTACAATGAGCAGTTCTTC. This chain links TRBV9 with TRBJ2-1; possibly TRBD1 for D (5 bases). V lost 0 bases and J 2 bases, leaving 9 bases between the germline ends. This CDR3 comprises 15 residues. Per the germline V gene, CDR1 is SGDLS and CDR2 is YYNGEE.

This clone was found a few times. The chain is built from TRBV9 and TRBJ1-2, with TRBD1 matching over 7 bases. This CDR3 contains 16 residues. Trimming at V came to 0 bases and at J to 4 bases, leaving 9 bases not matched to a gene. Germline V gives CDR1 SGDLS, CDR2 YYNGEE. CDR3 residues: CASSVGDRETSYGYTF. The DNA for the CDR3 is TGTGCCAGCAGCGTAGGAGACAGGGAGACCAGCTATGGCTACACCTTC. Variable domain in full (rest from reference TRBV9 and TRBJ1-2): DSGVTQTPKHLITATGQRVTLRCSPRSGDLSVYWYQQSLDQGLQFLIQYYNGEERAKGNILERFSAQQFPDLHSELNLSSLELGDSALYFCASSVGDRETSYGYTFGSGTRLTVV.

Worth noting for this clone: The sample holds other DNA sequences that translate to the same CDR3. The chain uses TRBV6-1 and TRBJ2-7, with D perhaps matching TRBD1 (6 bases). The CDR3 consists of 14 residues. CDR1 and CDR2 (germline): MNHNS, SASEGT. V was cut by 4 bases and J by 2 bases, with 12 bases left in between. This CDR3 is CASSANRVPYEQYF. Written as DNA, the CDR3 is TGTGCCAGCAGTGCCAACAGGGTCCCCTACGAGCAGTACTTC.

The rearrangement links TRBV18 to TRBJ2-3; 9 bases fit TRBD2. The CDR3 is made up of 16 amino acids. V shed 0 bases and J 8 bases; nucleotides not matched to a gene: 9. Germline assignment: CDR1 KGHSH and CDR2 LQKENI. The DNA of the CDR3 is TGTGCCAGCTCACCACCGGTTAGCGGGAGCTCGCTTACGCAGTATTTT. Amino acids: CASSPPVSGSSLTQYF.

The genes are TRBV21-1 and TRBJ2-7; the table calls TRBD1, which could not be checked here. TRBV21-1 is an annotated pseudogene. The CDR3 contains 16 residues. The CDR3: CASSKGTGILGYEQYF. CDR3 DNA: TGTGCCAGCAGCAAAGGAACAGGGATACTAGGGTACGAGCAGTACTTC.

The chain recombines TRBV6-6 with TRBJ2-7, with 8 bases that match TRBD2. The CDR3 loop spans 14 amino acids. CDR1 MNHNY and CDR2 SVGAGI come from the germline V gene (reference sequence). V trimming: 5 bases; J trimming: 0 bases; junction bases outside the gene matches: 3. CDR3 nucleotides: TGTGCCAGCAGTCGGGAGGGGACCTCCTACGAGCAGTACTTC. This sequence encodes CASSREGTSYEQYF.

This chain connects TRBV29-1 to TRBJ2-7; TRBD2 matches at 7 bases. The CDR3 consists of 13 residues. CDR1 and CDR2 (germline): SQVTM, ANQGSEA. V was clipped by 6 bases and J by 6 bases; unmatched bases: 11. CDR3 amino acids: CSVVIGGSGEQYF. Here the CDR3 DNA reads TGCAGCGTCGTAATCGGGGGGTCTGGCGAGCAGTACTTC.

This chain joins TRBV27 and TRBJ2-7; D not certain. CDR3 length: 15 amino acids. Trimming cost V 6 bases and J 0 bases, with 15 bases left between them. Germline CDR1 MNHEY, CDR2 SMNVEV (reference sequence). This chain's CDR3 is CASSVQLLSSYEQYF. In DNA form, the CDR3 reads TGTGCCAGCAGCGTGCAACTTCTTAGCTCCTACGAGCAGTACTTC.

This clone was seen a handful of times. The V call is TRBV30, the J call TRBJ2-7, with 10 positions matching TRBD2. The CDR3 spans 14 residues. J was trimmed by 4 bases and V by 0 bases; bases with no gene match: 3. Germline V CDR1 and CDR2: GTSNPN, SVGIG (reference sequence). CDR3 bases: TGTGCCTGGAGTGTAGATAGCGGGAGGTACGAGCAGTACTTC. As protein: CAWSVDSGRYEQYF.